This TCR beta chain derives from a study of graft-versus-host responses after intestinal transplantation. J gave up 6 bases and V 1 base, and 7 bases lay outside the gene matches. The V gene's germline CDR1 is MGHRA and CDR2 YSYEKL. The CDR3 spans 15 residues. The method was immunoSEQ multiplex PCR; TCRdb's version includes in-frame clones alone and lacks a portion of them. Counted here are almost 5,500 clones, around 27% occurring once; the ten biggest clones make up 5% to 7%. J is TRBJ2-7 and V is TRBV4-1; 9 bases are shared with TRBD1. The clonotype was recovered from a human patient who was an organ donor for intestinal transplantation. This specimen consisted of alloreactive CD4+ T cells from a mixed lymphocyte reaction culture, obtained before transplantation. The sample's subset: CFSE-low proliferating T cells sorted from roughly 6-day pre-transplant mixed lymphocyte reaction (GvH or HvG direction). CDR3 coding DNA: TGCGCCAGCAGCCAAGGCGAGACAGGGGGAGGCGAGCAGTACTTC. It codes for CASSQGETGGGEQYF.